Listed below are T cell receptor beta chains from one sample, sequenced in a study of blood T cells in healthy people across ages. In TCRdb, the 5' RACE reads were re-called with MiXCR into one record per CDR3 protein. The sample has roughly 500,000 distinct CDR3 sequences, about 25% seen once. Sample: blood. The source of these receptors is a woman in her seventies in good health. Both conserved end residues are part of each CDR3. D genes are given only for firm matches. For some rows the clone size is stated as once, few or many, or as a class when expanded; others skip it.

J gene | clone size | V gene | D gene | CDR3 protein | CDR3 DNA
TRBJ2-3 | few | TRBV27 | TRBD2 | CASSRAGTSGLTDTQYF | TGTGCCAGCAGCAGAGCCGGGACTAGCGGCCTCACAGATACGCAGTATTTT
TRBJ1-5 | many | TRBV13 | . | CASSLGGAGQPQHF | TGTGCCAGCAGCTTAGGGGGGGCAGGTCAGCCCCAGCATTTT
TRBJ2-5 | few | TRBV5-1 | . | CASSPTQGRQETQYF | TGCGCCAGCAGCCCAACACAGGGACGTCAAGAGACCCAGTACTTC
TRBJ2-5 | . | TRBV29-1 | . | CSVGVGQFQETQYF | TGCAGCGTTGGGGTAGGACAGTTCCAAGAGACCCAGTACTTC
TRBJ1-4 | few | TRBV5-1 | . | CASSSGALNEKLFF | TGCGCCAGCAGCTCTGGGGCCCTTAATGAAAAACTGTTTTTT
TRBJ2-5 | . | TRBV21-1 | . | CASSRVGLQESQYF | TGTGCCAGCAGCAGGGTGGGACTACAAGAGTCCCAGTACTTC
TRBJ2-1 | few | TRBV20-1 | . | CSALSLRGVGYNEQFF | TGCAGTGCCCTTTCTCTGAGGGGTGTTGGGTACAATGAGCAGTTCTTC
TRBJ1-1 | . | TRBV5-1 | TRBD1 | CASSPRTGGMNTEAFF | TGCGCCAGCAGCCCGCGGACAGGGGGGATGAACACTGAAGCTTTCTTT
TRBJ2-5 | . | TRBV9 | TRBD2 | CASSATTSGGLETQYF | TGTGCCAGCAGCGCTACGACTAGCGGGGGTTTGGAGACCCAGTACTTC
TRBJ1-1 | . | TRBV6-5 | . | CASSQLGRGEAFF | TGTGCCAGCAGTCAGCTGGGACGGGGTGAAGCTTTCTTT
TRBJ2-1 | . | TRBV3-1 | . | CASSPDPYSYNEQFF | TGTGCCAGCAGCCCCGACCCTTACTCCTACAATGAGCAGTTCTTC
TRBJ2-3 | . | TRBV9 | . | CASSDSPTDTQYF | TGTGCCAGCAGCGACTCACCCACAGATACGCAGTATTTT
TRBJ2-7 | . | TRBV15 | . | CATSRDLGQKRQYF | TGTGCCACCAGCAGAGATTTGGGACAAAAGAGGCAGTACTTC
TRBJ2-1 | . | TRBV5-1 | TRBD2 | CASSLNRGTMSNEQFF | TGCGCCAGCAGCTTGAACCGGGGGACTATGAGCAATGAGCAGTTCTTC
TRBJ2-7 | once | TRBV28 | TRBD1 | CASSLASTGGEQYF | TGTGCCAGCAGTTTAGCCTCGACAGGGGGCGAGCAGTACTTC
TRBJ1-2 | . | TRBV6-4 | TRBD1 | CASSDSSTSKGTGITIIF | TGTGCCAGCAGTGACTCGAGCACTTCCAAAGGGACAGGGATAACTATAATCTTC
TRBJ2-5 | . | TRBV6-5 | . | CASSRGVYQETQYF | TGTGCCAGCAGCAGGGGGGTTTACCAAGAGACCCAGTACTTC
TRBJ2-7 | . | TRBV11-2 | . | CASSLESGSYEQYF | TGTGCCAGCAGCTTAGAATCTGGTTCCTACGAGCAGTACTTC
TRBJ2-4 | . | TRBV28 | . | CAIRAEAKNIQYF | TGTGCCATCCGGGCAGAAGCCAAAAACATTCAGTACTTC
TRBJ2-1 | . | TRBV7-9 | . | CASSFFRNWQFF | TGTGCCAGCAGCTTTTTTCGAAACTGGCAGTTCTTC
TRBJ2-5 | few | TRBV6-2/TRBV6-3 | . | CASSSRGEGQETQYF | TGTGCCAGCAGTTCCAGGGGGGAAGGACAAGAGACCCAGTACTTC
TRBJ2-1 | . | TRBV6-5 | . | CASSYSALHGNEQFF | TGTGCCAGCAGTTACTCGGCACTACACGGCAATGAGCAGTTCTTC
TRBJ1-4 | . | TRBV6-1 | . | CASADFGGNNEKLFF | TGTGCCAGCGCAGACTTTGGGGGAAATAATGAAAAACTGTTTTTT
TRBJ2-2 | . | TRBV4-1 | . | CASSQTLYPRNTGELFF | TGCGCCAGCAGCCAAACCTTATACCCGCGAAACACCGGGGAGCTGTTTTTT
TRBJ2-7 | . | TRBV3-1 | . | CASSQAGIHEQYF | TGTGCCAGCAGCCAAGCGGGGATCCACGAGCAGTACTTC
TRBJ1-4 | few | TRBV2 | . | CASWRTAMSEKLFF | TGTGCCAGCTGGCGGACAGCAATGAGTGAAAAACTGTTTTTT
TRBJ2-6 | few | TRBV28 | . | CASKTGGNSGANVLTF | TGTGCCAGCAAAACAGGAGGGAACTCTGGGGCCAACGTCCTGACTTTC
TRBJ1-1 | few | TRBV6-5 | . | CASSPPGQRTEAFF | TGTGCCAGCAGCCCCCCCGGGCAGCGCACTGAAGCTTTCTTT